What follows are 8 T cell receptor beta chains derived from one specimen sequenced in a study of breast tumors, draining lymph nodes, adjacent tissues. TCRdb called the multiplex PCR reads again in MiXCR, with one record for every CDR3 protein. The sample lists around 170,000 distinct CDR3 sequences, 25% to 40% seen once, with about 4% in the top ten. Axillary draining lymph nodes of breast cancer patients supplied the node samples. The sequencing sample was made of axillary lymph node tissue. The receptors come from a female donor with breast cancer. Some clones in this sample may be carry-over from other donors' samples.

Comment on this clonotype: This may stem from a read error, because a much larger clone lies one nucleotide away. CDR3 sequence reads: CASTHGTGELFF. In DNA, the CDR3 is TGTGCCAGCACCCACGGGACCGGGGAGCTGTTTTTT. The chain couples TRBV6-5 to TRBJ2-2, with D hard to call. V shed 7 bases and J shed 5 bases, with 8 bases lying between them. The CDR3 covers 12 residues. Germline V CDR1 and CDR2: MNHEY, SVGAGI.

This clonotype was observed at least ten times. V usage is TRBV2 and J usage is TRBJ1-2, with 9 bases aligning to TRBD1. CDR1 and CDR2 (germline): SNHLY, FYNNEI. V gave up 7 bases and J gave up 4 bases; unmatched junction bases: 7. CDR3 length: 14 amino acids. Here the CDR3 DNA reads TGTGCCAGCACCACGGGACAGGGTGGCTATGGCTACACCTTC. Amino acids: CASTTGQGGYGYTF.

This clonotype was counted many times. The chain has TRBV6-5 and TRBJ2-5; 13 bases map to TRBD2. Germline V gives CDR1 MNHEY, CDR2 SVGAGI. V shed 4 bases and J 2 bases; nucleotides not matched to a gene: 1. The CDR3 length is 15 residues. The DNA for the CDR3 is TGTGCCAGCAGTTGGGGACTAGCGGGACAAGAGACCCAGTACTTC. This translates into CASSWGLAGQETQYF.

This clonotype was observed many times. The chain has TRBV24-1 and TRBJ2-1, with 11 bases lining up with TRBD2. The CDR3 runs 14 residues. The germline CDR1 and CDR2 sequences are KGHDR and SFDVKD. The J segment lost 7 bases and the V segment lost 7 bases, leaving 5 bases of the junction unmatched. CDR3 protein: CATRRLAGRNEQFF. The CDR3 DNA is TGTGCCACCAGGAGACTAGCGGGACGGAATGAGCAGTTCTTC.

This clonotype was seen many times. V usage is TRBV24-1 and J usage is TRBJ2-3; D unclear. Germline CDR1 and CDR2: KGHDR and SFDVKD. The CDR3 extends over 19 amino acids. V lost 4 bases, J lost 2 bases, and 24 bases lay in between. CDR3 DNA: TGTGCCACCAGTGACAACACGGACGGCAGGATGGGTTACACAGATACGCAGTATTTT. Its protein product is CATSDNTDGRMGYTDTQYF.

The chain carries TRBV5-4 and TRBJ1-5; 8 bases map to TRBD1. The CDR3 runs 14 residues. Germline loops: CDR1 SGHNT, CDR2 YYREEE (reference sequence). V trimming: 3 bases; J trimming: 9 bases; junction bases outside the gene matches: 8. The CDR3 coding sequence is TGTGCCAGCAGCTCGGTCAGGGGGCGGTTGCCCCAGCATTTT. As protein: CASSSVRGRLPQHF.

The CDR3 reads CASSQSPGMGTEAFF. The DNA for the CDR3 is TGTGCCAGCAGCCAATCCCCGGGAATGGGCACTGAAGCTTTCTTT. The chain has TRBV11-2 and TRBJ1-1; D unclear. The germline CDR1 and CDR2 sequences are SGHAT and FQNNGV. This CDR3 is 15 amino acids long. V was pared by 5 bases and J by 4 bases, with 17 bases between. The full variable domain, rest sourced from reference TRBV11-2 and TRBJ1-1, is EAGVAQSPRYKIIEKRQSVAFWCNPISGHATLYWYQQILGQGPKLLIQFQNNGVVDDSQLPKDRFSAERLKGVDSTLKIQPAKLEDSAVYLCASSQSPGMGTEAFFGQGTRLTVV.

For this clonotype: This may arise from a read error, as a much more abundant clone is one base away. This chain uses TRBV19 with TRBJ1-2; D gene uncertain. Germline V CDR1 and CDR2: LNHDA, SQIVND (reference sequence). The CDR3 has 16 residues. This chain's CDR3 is CASSIGWRQANCGYTF. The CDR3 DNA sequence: TGTGCCAGTAGTATAGGTTGGCGGCAGGCAAACTGTGGCTACACCTTC.